Shown below are 29 T cell receptor beta chains from a single sample sequenced in a study of response to subunit inactivated influenza vaccine. In TCRdb, the RT-PCR reads were re-called with MiXCR into one record per CDR3 protein. The data contain hundreds of thousands of distinct CDR3 sequences, 12% to 15% of them singletons. The input for sequencing was PBMCs from blood, taken approximately 15 days before vaccination. The receptors shown here come from a man aged 45 to 65 who received an inactivated influenza vaccine.

The J gene is TRBJ2-3, the V gene TRBV28; the match to TRBD2 covers 8 bases. The CDR3 runs 16 residues. Per germline, CDR1 MDHEN and CDR2 SYDVKM. With V trimmed by 4 bases and J by 1 base, 7 bases remained unmatched. The CDR3, as DNA: TGTGCCAGCAGTTCCCCGGGACTAGAGGGCACAGATACGCAGTATTTT. It codes for CASSSPGLEGTDTQYF.

The chain links TRBV7-8 to TRBJ2-1, with D tentatively TRBD2 (6 bases). Germline CDR1 reads SGHVS; CDR2 reads FQNEAQ. V was pared by 0 bases and J by 5 bases, with 11 bases between. The CDR3 is 15 amino acids. The chain's CDR3 is CASSLAVTGDNEQFF. Here the CDR3 DNA reads TGTGCCAGCAGCTTAGCTGTTACGGGGGACAATGAGCAGTTCTTC.

This clonotype was seen at least ten times. The rearrangement uses TRBV11-2 and TRBJ2-7, with 11 bases that match TRBD2. In germline, CDR1 is SGHAT, CDR2 FQNNGV. The J segment lost 1 base and the V segment lost 2 bases, leaving 4 bases of the junction unmatched. The CDR3 has 16 amino acids. The CDR3 here is CASSLYLAGGSYEQYF. CDR3 nucleotides: TGTGCCAGCAGCTTATACCTAGCGGGGGGTTCCTACGAGCAGTACTTC.

This clonotype was detected ten times or more. J is TRBJ2-3 and V is TRBV9, with D tentatively TRBD1 or TRBD2 (6 bases each). CDR1 and CDR2 from the germline V gene are SGDLS and YYNGEE. This CDR3 has 15 residues. The V gene lost 3 bases and the J gene lost 5 bases, with 16 bases spanning the gap. The CDR3 bases are TGTGCCAGCAGCGGAAAGGGGGGCGCGGGAGATACGCAGTATTTT. Amino acids: CASSGKGGAGDTQYF.

The CDR3 loop reads CASRTSGLAPSYEQYF. For the CDR3, the DNA is TGTGCCAGCAGGACCTCCGGACTAGCTCCATCCTACGAGCAGTACTTC. J is TRBJ2-7 and V is TRBV28; TRBD2 matches 8 bases. There are 16 residues in the CDR3. V shed 6 bases and J 1 base; nucleotides not matched to a gene: 11. Per the germline V gene, CDR1 is MDHEN and CDR2 is SYDVKM.

In this sample, this clonotype turned up many times. In DNA, the CDR3 is TGCGCCAGCAGCCAAGATTATATGGGGGTTCAGCCCCAGCATTTT. Residues: CASSQDYMGVQPQHF. This chain links TRBV4-3 with TRBJ1-5; TRBD1 is a possible D gene (5 bases). The V end was cut by 0 bases, the J end by 6 bases, with 12 bases between. Looked up from germline, CDR1 is LGHNA and CDR2 is YSLEER. The CDR3 loop spans 15 amino acids.

Only a few counts were recorded for this clonotype. The chain joins TRBV29-1 to TRBJ2-7, with D perhaps given as TRBD1 or TRBD2 (6 bases each). Germline loops: CDR1 SQVTM, CDR2 ANQGSEA. Trimming took off 3 bases at V and 6 bases at J, with 15 bases between the two ends. The CDR3 is made up of 13 amino acids. This CDR3 reads CSVESQGLSEQYF. The CDR3 nucleotides are TGCAGCGTTGAGTCACAGGGACTTAGCGAGCAGTACTTC.

The CDR3 loop reads CASSQDRLGTAEAFF. In DNA form, the CDR3 reads TGCGCCAGCAGCCAAGACAGACTGGGAACGGCTGAAGCTTTCTTT. The chain has TRBV4-3 and TRBJ1-1; D uncertain. Trimming shortened V by 0 bases and J by 6 bases, and 14 bases separated the two germline ends. This CDR3 has 15 residues. Per germline, CDR1 LGHNA and CDR2 YSLEER.

The rearrangement uses TRBV7-6 and TRBJ2-7; D gene unclear. The CDR3 runs to 15 residues. V lost 5 bases and J lost 2, with 16 bases in between. Per the germline V gene, CDR1 is SGHVS and CDR2 is FNYEAQ. This chain's CDR3 is CASSAFSGATYEQYF. The CDR3 nucleotides are TGTGCCAGCAGCGCATTTTCAGGTGCCACCTACGAGCAGTACTTC.

This chain uses TRBV28 with TRBJ2-7, with a possible D match to TRBD1 (5 bases). In germline, CDR1 is MDHEN, CDR2 SYDVKM. The CDR3 loop spans 15 amino acids. Trimming shortened V by 8 bases and J by 7 bases, and 24 bases separated the two germline ends. CDR3 sequence: CASGPWGRSLGEQYF. The CDR3 DNA follows: TGTGCCAGCGGCCCTTGGGGCAGAAGTCTGGGAGAGCAGTACTTC.

This clonotype was counted a few times. The chain employs TRBV27 and TRBJ2-1; TRBD1 matches at 9 bases. This CDR3 is built from 15 residues. V dropped 6 bases and J dropped 6; count of bases not matched to a gene: 9. CDR1 and CDR2 (germline): MNHEY, SMNVEV (reference sequence). The CDR3 region has the DNA TGTGCCAGCAGGGTTCGGGGACAGGGTTTCAATGAGCAGTTCTTC. Translated: CASRVRGQGFNEQFF.

The rearrangement links TRBV3-1 to TRBJ2-2; D is undetermined. V dropped 1 base and J dropped 4 bases, with 7 bases sitting between them. Germline V lookup: CDR1 LGHDT, CDR2 YNNKEL (reference sequence). The CDR3 is 14 amino acids. The CDR3 reads CASSQVRSTGELFF. CDR3 DNA sequence: TGTGCCAGCAGCCAAGTGAGAAGCACCGGGGAGCTGTTTTTT. Looking up the rest from reference TRBV3-1 and TRBJ2-2 gives the full variable domain: DTAVSQTPKYLVTQMGNDKSIKCEQNLGHDTMYWYKQDSKKFLKIMFSYNNKELIINETVPNRFSPKSPDKAHLNLHINSLELGDSAVYFCASSQVRSTGELFFGEGSRLTVL.

The gene calls are TRBV28 and TRBJ2-1, with a tentative D call TRBD1 (6 bases). This CDR3 region has 13 residues. The V end lost 8 bases, the J end lost 9 bases, and 17 bases lay between the germline ends. Germline CDR1 is MDHEN and CDR2 is SYDVKM. Here the CDR3 DNA reads TGTGCCAGCCTGGCCGGGACCAGGGGTGAGCAGTTCTTC. Translation: CASLAGTRGEQFF.

The chain recombines TRBV4-1 with TRBJ2-2; TRBD2 agrees at 7 bases. V gave up 0 bases and J gave up 4 bases; unmatched junction bases: 2. This CDR3 is built from 15 residues. CDR1 MGHRA and CDR2 YSYEKL come from the germline V gene. DNA of the CDR3: TGCGCCAGCAGCCAAGATAGCGGGCGCACCGGGGAGCTGTTTTTT. Translation: CASSQDSGRTGELFF.

This clonotype turned up a few times. V gene TRBV12-3 or TRBV12-4 combines with J gene TRBJ1-2; TRBD1 agrees at 8 bases. The CDR3 is 12 amino acids. V lost 5 bases to trimming and J lost 7 bases; unmatched junction nucleotides: 3. In DNA, the CDR3 is TGTGCCAGCAGTATGGACAGGGTTGGCTACACCTTC. Protein sequence: CASSMDRVGYTF.

The chain carries TRBV29-1 and TRBJ2-1; TRBD2 aligns across 10 bases. Per germline, CDR1 SQVTM and CDR2 ANQGSEA. CDR3 length: 17 residues. J was trimmed by 2 bases and V by 0 bases; bases with no gene match: 7. The CDR3 loop is CSVEDETSGSPYNEQFF. The DNA for the CDR3 is TGCAGCGTTGAAGATGAGACTAGCGGGTCTCCCTACAATGAGCAGTTCTTC.

This clonotype was recorded at least ten times. This chain links TRBV6-5 with TRBJ2-5, with D unclear. The V end lost 8 bases, the J end lost 5 bases, and 12 bases lay between the germline ends. There are 12 residues in the CDR3. CDR1 MNHEY and CDR2 SVGAGI come from the germline V gene. CDR3 sequence (DNA): TGTGCCAGCGGTACTCAAATGGAGACCCAGTACTTC. It codes for CASGTQMETQYF.

CDR3 amino acids: CASSLLAGRHEQFF. CDR3 nucleotides: TGTGCCAGCAGTTTACTGGCAGGGAGGCATGAGCAGTTCTTC. V usage is TRBV27 and J usage is TRBJ2-1; D possibly corresponds to TRBD2 (6 bases). The ends were cut back, 2 bases at V and 8 bases at J, with 13 bases in the middle. The CDR3 has 14 residues. Germline V gives CDR1 MNHEY, CDR2 SMNVEV (reference sequence).

This clonotype was seen more than once but under ten times. The chain joins TRBV5-5 to TRBJ2-1; D perhaps matches TRBD2 (6 bases). This CDR3 spans 16 amino acids. Germline V gene sequence: CDR1 SGHKS, CDR2 YYEKEE (reference sequence). With 0 bases removed from V and 7 bases from J, the gap between germline ends came to 17 bases. Here the CDR3 DNA reads TGTGCCAGCAGCTTGGCCCCGGGACTTGCCCTAAATGAGCAGTTCTTC. Protein sequence: CASSLAPGLALNEQFF.

This clonotype showed up many times. The chain combines TRBV29-1 with TRBJ2-1; TRBD2 agrees at 8 bases. The germline V gene has CDR1 SQVTM and CDR2 ANQGSEA. V lost 6 bases and J lost 9; bases outside the gene matches: 7. The CDR3 consists of 12 residues. Written as DNA, the CDR3 is TGCAGCGTCACCACTAGCGGTACTGAGCAGTTCTTC. Translating it yields CSVTTSGTEQFF.

V is TRBV4-3 and J is TRBJ2-7, with D possibly being TRBD2 (6 bases). V was shortened by 3 bases and J by 2 bases, with 14 bases between the two germline ends. Germline loops: CDR1 LGHNA, CDR2 YSLEER. The CDR3 extends over 15 amino acids. CDR3 bases: TGCGCCAGCAGCCAGACCGTGGAGGGTGCCTACGAGCAGTACTTC. Protein sequence: CASSQTVEGAYEQYF.

This clonotype was detected only a few times. The chain uses TRBV13 and TRBJ1-1; TRBD1 is a possible D gene (6 bases). CDR1 and CDR2 (germline): PRHDT, FYEKMQ (reference sequence). Trimming cost V 1 base and J 10 bases, with 22 bases left between them. This CDR3 spans 16 amino acids. The DNA of the CDR3 is TGTGCCAGCAGCTTAGAGGGATCAGGGGTATCGTTTGGAGCTTTCTTT. It codes for CASSLEGSGVSFGAFF. Full variable domain (remainder filled in from reference TRBV13 and TRBJ1-1): AAGVIQSPRHLIKEKRETATLKCYPIPRHDTVYWYQQGPGQDPQFLISFYEKMQSDKGSIPDRFSAQQFSDYHSELNMSSLELGDSALYFCASSLEGSGVSFGAFFGQGTRLTVV.

This clonotype was picked up a small number of times. The chain uses TRBV2 and TRBJ2-1, with 8 bases lining up with TRBD2. The V segment lost 7 bases and the J segment 4 bases; nucleotides outside the gene matches: 12. There are 16 residues in the CDR3. CDR1 and CDR2 from the germline V gene are SNHLY and FYNNEI. DNA of the CDR3: TGTGCCAGCATTAACGATCCCGGGGGGGGTTACAATGAGCAGTTCTTC. Its protein product is CASINDPGGGYNEQFF.

The chain joins TRBV7-9 to TRBJ2-7; D might be TRBD1 (6 bases). CDR1 is SEHNR, CDR2 FQNEAQ, per germline (reference sequence). Trimming removed 5 bases at V and 2 bases at J, with 16 bases between. There are 15 residues in the CDR3. The CDR3 bases are TGTGCCAGCAGCCTATCATCACAGGGCCCCTACGAGCAGTACTTC. Translation: CASSLSSQGPYEQYF. The entire variable domain, with the rest obtained from reference TRBV7-9 and TRBJ2-7, is as follows: DTGVSQNPRHKITKRGQNVTFRCDPISEHNRLYWYRQTLGQGPEFLTYFQNEAQLEKSRLLSDRFSAERPKGSFSTLEIQRTEQGDSAMYLCASSLSSQGPYEQYFGPGTRLTVT.

This sequence joins TRBV27 and TRBJ2-2, with D hard to call. V shed 5 bases and J shed 3 bases, with 10 bases lying between them. The CDR3 totals 14 residues. The germline V gene encodes CDR1 MNHEY and CDR2 SMNVEV (reference sequence). CDR3 residues: CASSTEPYTGELFF. The CDR3 region has the DNA TGTGCCAGCAGTACAGAGCCTTACACCGGGGAGCTGTTTTTT.

This clonotype was counted a few times. The chain joins TRBV10-1 to TRBJ1-2; a possible D gene is TRBD1 (5 bases). CDR1 and CDR2 (germline): WNHNN, SYGVQD (reference sequence). The CDR3 is made up of 14 amino acids. V was trimmed by 5 bases and J by 12 bases, leaving 22 bases between them. CDR3 residues: CASSHLAGLGSNTF. In nucleotides, the CDR3 is TGCGCCAGCAGTCACCTCGCAGGGCTAGGGTCTAACACCTTC.

The rearrangement links TRBV4-1 to TRBJ2-7; D may be TRBD2 (5 bases). CDR1 is MGHRA and CDR2 is YSYEKL in the germline V gene. The CDR3 covers 13 residues. V shed 0 bases and J shed 11 bases, with 14 bases lying between them. CDR3 DNA: TGCGCCAGCAGCCAAGATCGGGGAGTCGACGAGTACTTC. Its protein is CASSQDRGVDEYF.

This clonotype was counted between two and nine times. This chain joins TRBV20-1 and TRBJ2-3, with TRBD2 matching 8 bases. The J segment lost 0 bases and the V segment lost 6 bases, leaving 8 bases of the junction unmatched. There are 15 residues in the CDR3. The germline V gene encodes CDR1 DFQATT and CDR2 SNEGSKA (reference sequence). The CDR3 spells CSAPKGLASTDTQYF. The CDR3 bases are TGCAGTGCCCCCAAAGGACTAGCTAGCACAGATACGCAGTATTTT.

This clonotype was seen more than once but under ten times. The chain has TRBV6-2 or TRBV6-3 and TRBJ1-1, with a possible D match to TRBD1 (5 bases). The CDR3 loop spans 14 amino acids. V gave up 2 bases and J gave up 0 bases, with 7 bases separating them. Germline-derived CDR1 and CDR2 are MNHEY and SVGEGT. The DNA for the CDR3 is TGTGCCAGCAGTTACGCCAGGGTGAACACTGAAGCTTTCTTT. It translates to CASSYARVNTEAFF.